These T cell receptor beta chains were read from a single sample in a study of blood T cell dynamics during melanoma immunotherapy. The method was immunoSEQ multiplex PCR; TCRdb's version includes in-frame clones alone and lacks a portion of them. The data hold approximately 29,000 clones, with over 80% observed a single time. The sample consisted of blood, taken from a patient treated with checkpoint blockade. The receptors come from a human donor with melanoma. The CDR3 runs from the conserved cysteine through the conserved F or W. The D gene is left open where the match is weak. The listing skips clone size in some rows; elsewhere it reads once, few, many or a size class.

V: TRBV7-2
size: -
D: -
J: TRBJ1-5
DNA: TGTGCCAGCAGCTTAGAGGCCGGCAGTCAGCCCCAGCATTTT
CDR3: CASSLEAGSQPQHF

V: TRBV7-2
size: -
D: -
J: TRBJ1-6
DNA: TGTGCCAGCAGCTTAGCCGGATATTCACCCCTCCACTTT
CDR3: CASSLAGYSPLHF

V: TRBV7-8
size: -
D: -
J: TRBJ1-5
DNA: TGTGCCAGCAGCTCGGACAAGAACCCCCTCGTGAATCAGCCCCAGCATTTT
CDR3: CASSSDKNPLVNQPQHF

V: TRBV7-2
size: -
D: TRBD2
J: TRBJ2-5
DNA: TGTGCCAGCAGCTCCGGAACCACGACCGCTAGCGGTCTCAAAGAGACCCAGTACTTC
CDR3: CASSSGTTTASGLKETQYF

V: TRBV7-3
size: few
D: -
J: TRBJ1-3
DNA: TGTGCCAGCAGCTTGGGGACGTGGTTTGGAAACACCATATATTTT
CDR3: CASSLGTWFGNTIYF

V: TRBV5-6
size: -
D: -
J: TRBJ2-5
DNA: TGTGCCAGCAGCTTTTCCACAGGGTGGGGGCAAGAGACCCAGTACTTC
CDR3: CASSFSTGWGQETQYF

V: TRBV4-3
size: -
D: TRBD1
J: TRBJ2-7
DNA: TGCGCCAGCAGCCAAGGACAGGGGCGAACCTACGAGCAGTACTTC
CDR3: CASSQGQGRTYEQYF

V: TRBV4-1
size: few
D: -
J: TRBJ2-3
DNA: TGCGCCAGCAGCCAACATGTGCTTAGACAGGAAGGCTATACGCAGTATTTT
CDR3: CASSQHVLRQEGYTQYF

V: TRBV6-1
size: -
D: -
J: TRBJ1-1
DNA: TGTGCCAGCCTACGGGTAATGAACACTGAAGCTTTCTTT
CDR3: CASLRVMNTEAFF

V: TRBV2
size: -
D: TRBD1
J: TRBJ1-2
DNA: TGTGCCAGCAGTGAAGACCAGGGGGCCATCTATGGCTACACCTTC
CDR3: CASSEDQGAIYGYTF

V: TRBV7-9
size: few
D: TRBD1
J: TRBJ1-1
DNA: TGTGCCAGCAGCCACCCAGGCGGGACAGCGCAAGCTTTCTTT
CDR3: CASSHPGGTAQAFF

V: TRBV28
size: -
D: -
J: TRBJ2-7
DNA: TGTGCCAGCAGTTTGGAGGGCGGATCCTACGAGCAGTACTTC
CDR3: CASSLEGGSYEQYF

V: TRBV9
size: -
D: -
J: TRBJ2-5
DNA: TGTGCCAGCAGCGTCCATGCTGGGGGGGAGACCCAGTACTTC
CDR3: CASSVHAGGETQYF

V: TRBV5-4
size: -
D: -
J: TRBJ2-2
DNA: TGTGCCAGCAGCTTGGACCCGCGGAGGGCCGGGGAGCTGTTTTTT
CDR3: CASSLDPRRAGELFF

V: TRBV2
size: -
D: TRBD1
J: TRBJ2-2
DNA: TGTGCCAGCAGGCAACCCGGGACAGGGGAGACCGGGGAGCTGTTTTTT
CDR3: CASRQPGTGETGELFF

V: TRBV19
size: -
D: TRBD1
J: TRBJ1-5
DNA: TGTGCCAGTAGTATCGGGACAGGGCCACAGCCCCAGCATTTT
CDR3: CASSIGTGPQPQHF

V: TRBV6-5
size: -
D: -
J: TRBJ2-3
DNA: TGTGCCAGCAGTTACAGGGCAGGGGCTGGAGATACGCAGTATTTT
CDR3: CASSYRAGAGDTQYF

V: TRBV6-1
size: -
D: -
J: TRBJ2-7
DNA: TGTGCCAGCAGAGGGGATCTCTACGAGCAGTACTTC
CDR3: CASRGDLYEQYF

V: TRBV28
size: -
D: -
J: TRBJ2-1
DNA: TGTGCCAGCAGTCCTCCTCCTAACAATGAGCAGTTCTTC
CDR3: CASSPPPNNEQFF

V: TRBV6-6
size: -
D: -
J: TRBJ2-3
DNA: TGTGCCAGCACGTCCGGGGTCACAGATACGCAGTATTTT
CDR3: CASTSGVTDTQYF

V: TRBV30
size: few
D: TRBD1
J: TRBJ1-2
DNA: TGTGCCTGGTTCTCTACAGGGGGCCCTAGGGGCTACACCTTC
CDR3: CAWFSTGGPRGYTF

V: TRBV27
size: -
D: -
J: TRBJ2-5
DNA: TGTGCCAGCAGTTTGGGACTCCCGACTAGGGAGACCCAGTACTTC
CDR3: CASSLGLPTRETQYF

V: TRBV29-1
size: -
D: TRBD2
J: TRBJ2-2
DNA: TGCAGCGTCCTGACTAGCGGGGGAGTGACCGGGGAGCTGTTTTTT
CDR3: CSVLTSGGVTGELFF

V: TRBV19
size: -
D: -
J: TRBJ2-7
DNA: TGTGCCAGTTCTGGCGGACAGCTCACCGGCGACTACGAGCAGTACTTC
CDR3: CASSGGQLTGDYEQYF

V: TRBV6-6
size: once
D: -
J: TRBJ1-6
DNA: TGTGCCAGCAGTTATGACAGCGGTAATTCACCCCTCCACTTT
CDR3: CASSYDSGNSPLHF

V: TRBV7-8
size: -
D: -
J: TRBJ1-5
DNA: TGTGCCAGCAGCTTGGCAGTTAATAGCAATCAGCCCCAGCATTTT
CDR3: CASSLAVNSNQPQHF

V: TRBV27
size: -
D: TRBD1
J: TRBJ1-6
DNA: TGTGCCAGCAGTCCCGGGACAGGGGCTAGCTCACCCCTCCACTTT
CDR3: CASSPGTGASSPLHF

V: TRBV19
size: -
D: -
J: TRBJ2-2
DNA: TGTGCCAGTAGTATAGATTGGGCGAACACCGGGGAGCTGTTTTTT
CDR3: CASSIDWANTGELFF

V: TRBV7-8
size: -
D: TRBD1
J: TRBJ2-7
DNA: TGTGCCAGCAGCCCACAGGGGACCACCTACGAGCAGTACTTC
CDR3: CASSPQGTTYEQYF

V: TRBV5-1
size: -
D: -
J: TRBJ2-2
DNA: TGCGCCAGCAGCTGGGTGACAGGGAACACCGGGGAGCTGTTTTTT
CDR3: CASSWVTGNTGELFF

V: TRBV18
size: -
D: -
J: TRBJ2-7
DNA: TGTGCCAGCTCACCGGACGGGCCCTACGAGCAGTACTTC
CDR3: CASSPDGPYEQYF

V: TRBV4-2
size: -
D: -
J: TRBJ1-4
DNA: TGTGCCAGCAGCCAAGATCCCGGAACTAATGAAAAACTGTTTTTT
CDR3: CASSQDPGTNEKLFF

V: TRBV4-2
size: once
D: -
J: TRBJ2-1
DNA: TGTGCCAGCAGCCCCTTTTCTGGCGGAACCTCCTACAATGAGCAGTTCTTC
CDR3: CASSPFSGGTSYNEQFF

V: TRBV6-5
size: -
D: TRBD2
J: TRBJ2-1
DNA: TGTGCCAGCAGTTACTCGAGAACTAGCGGGGGAGCTGAGCAGTTCTTC
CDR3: CASSYSRTSGGAEQFF

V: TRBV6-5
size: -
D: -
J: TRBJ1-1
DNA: TGTGCCAGCAGTCCACAGGGCGGCGAGAACACTGAAGCTTTCTTT
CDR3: CASSPQGGENTEAFF

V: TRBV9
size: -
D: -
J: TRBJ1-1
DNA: TGTGCCAGCAGCGTAGCGAGACAGAACACTGAAGCTTTCTTT
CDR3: CASSVARQNTEAFF

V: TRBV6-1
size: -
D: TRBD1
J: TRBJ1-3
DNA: TGTGCCGCACACAGGGGATCTGGAAACACCATATATTTT
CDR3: CAAHRGSGNTIYF

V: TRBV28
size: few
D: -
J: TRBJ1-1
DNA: TGTGCCAGCAGTTTAGCTTTGCAGGGGCACGGCACTGAAGCTTTCTTT
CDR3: CASSLALQGHGTEAFF

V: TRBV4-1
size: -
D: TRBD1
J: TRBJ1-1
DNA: TGCGCCAGCAGCCAAGTTGACAGGGGCACTGAAGCTTTCTTT
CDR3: CASSQVDRGTEAFF

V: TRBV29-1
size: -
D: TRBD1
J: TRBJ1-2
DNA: TGCAGCGTTGTAGACTTCCGACAGGGGGCTGTTGGCTACACCTTC
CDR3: CSVVDFRQGAVGYTF

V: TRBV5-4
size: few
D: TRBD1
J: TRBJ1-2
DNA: TGTGCCAGCAGCTTGGGACAGGGGGCGTATGGGTATGGCTACACCTTC
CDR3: CASSLGQGAYGYGYTF